Here is one TCR beta chain with its context. Its antigen is currently unknown. These data belong to a study of CD8+ T cells in alopecia areata. Whole-study context: For the treated group, dosing was oral tofacitinib at 5 to 10 mg twice daily.

It was cDNA, reverse transcribed from extracted RNA, that served as the sequencing template. Measured with immunoSEQ multiplex PCR; TCRdb has only the in-frame clones, and not every one. The sample yields roughly 180,000 clones, roughly half seen once. Notes on the study in general: Alopecia totalis/universalis scalp especially showed more expanded CD8+ clones than normal scalp.

The CDR3 extends over 15 amino acids. The germline V gene has CDR1 SGHRS and CDR2 YFSETQ. V lost 2 bases to trimming and J lost 5 bases; unmatched junction nucleotides: 8. Noted treatment: oral pan-JAK inhibitor, 5-10 mg twice daily. The investigators collected lesional scalp punch biopsies and peripheral blood from alopecia areata patients. The receptor comes from a human donor with alopecia areata. This chain uses TRBV5-1 with TRBJ2-5; 8 bases align to TRBD2. This specimen consisted of CD8+ T cells sorted from blood, obtained at week 52, from a patient treated with tofacitinib. CDR3 loop: CASSLVSGARETQYF. In DNA form, the CDR3 reads TGCGCCAGCAGCTTAGTTAGCGGGGCCCGGGAGACCCAGTACTTC. Together with reference TRBV5-1 and TRBJ2-5, the CDR3 gives the full variable domain: KAGVTQTPRYLIKTRGQQVTLSCSPISGHRSVSWYQQTPGQGLQFLFEYFSETQRNKGNFPGRFSGRQFSNSRSEMNVSTLELGDSALYLCASSLVSGARETQYFGPGTRLLVL.